The 14 T cell receptor beta chains below all came from one sample that was sequenced in a study of Ad26.COV2.S vaccination and SARS-CoV-2 variants. Treatment denoted: around 19 received Ad26.COV2.S at low or high dose, single or two shots; about 5 received placebo; per-sample allocation not given. Sampling occurred on day 63 after the first vaccine or placebo injection. This table comes from immunoSEQ multiplex PCR, and its TCRdb copy is limited to in-frame clones, with some not included. The profile shows approximately 410,000 clones, approximately 88% of them singletons. This specimen consisted of peripheral blood, obtained in a trial of Ad26.COV2.S vaccine versus placebo. The source of these receptors is a person between 18 and 65 years old who received the Ad26.COV2.S COVID-19 vaccine or a placebo.

As concerns this clone: Within the sample, other DNA sequences also encode this same CDR3. This chain uses TRBV28 with TRBJ2-3; D is ambiguous. Deletions cut 6 bases from V and 0 bases from J, with 7 bases between. The length of the CDR3 is 13 residues. Germline CDR1 MDHEN, CDR2 SYDVKM. Here the CDR3 DNA reads TGTGCCAGCAGCCCCCCTAGCACAGATACGCAGTATTTT. Amino acids: CASSPPSTDTQYF.

The chain employs TRBV2 and TRBJ2-1, with TRBD1 as a possible D gene (5 bases). There are 13 residues in the CDR3. The germline V and J ends were trimmed by 5 bases and 5 bases, with 10 bases remaining between them. Germline CDR1 reads SNHLY; CDR2 reads FYNNEI. The CDR3 DNA is TGTGCCAGCAGTAGGGGCAGCCACAATGAGCAGTTCTTC. This sequence encodes CASSRGSHNEQFF.

The chain couples TRBV7-6 to TRBJ2-7; perhaps D is TRBD1 or TRBD2 (5 bases each). The CDR3 consists of 14 residues. Between the trimmed V and J ends, which lost 0 bases and 4 bases, there was a span of 10 bases. The germline V gene has CDR1 SGHVS and CDR2 FNYEAQ. The CDR3 protein is CASSLAGVGYEQYF. CDR3 sequence (DNA): TGTGCCAGCAGCTTAGCGGGGGTGGGATACGAGCAGTACTTC. The full variable domain, completed using reference TRBV7-6 and TRBJ2-7, is GAGVSQSPRYKVTKRGQDVALRCDPISGHVSLYWYRQALGQGPEFLTYFNYEAQQDKSGLPNDRFSAERPEGSISTLTIQRTEQRDSAMYRCASSLAGVGYEQYFGPGTRLTVT.

The rearrangement joins TRBV6-1 to TRBJ2-7; the D is unclear. This CDR3 region has 12 residues. V was shortened by 3 bases and J by 5 bases, with 8 bases between the two germline ends. The germline V gene has CDR1 MNHNS and CDR2 SASEGT. CDR3 DNA: TGTGCCAGCAGTGAGCGTTTAAACGAGCAGTACTTC. Its translation is CASSERLNEQYF.

The rearrangement links TRBV4-3 to TRBJ1-6; D ambiguous. The CDR3 is made up of 16 amino acids. Germline lookup yields CDR1 LGHNA and CDR2 YSLEER. Trimming pared 4 bases from V and 4 bases from J, leaving 14 bases between. The CDR3 bases are TGCGCCAGCAGCCCCGCAGTTACAGCTTATAATTCACCCCTCCACTTT. Encoded protein: CASSPAVTAYNSPLHF.

A remark on this clone: Mismatch with germline at one junction end may stem from a read error. The gene calls are TRBV2 and TRBJ2-3, with D unresolved. The germline gives CDR1 SNHLY, CDR2 FYNNEI. CDR3 length equals 13 residues. The CDR3 region has the DNA TGTGCCAGCAGTGGAAATCTGGCCCAAATGTCCCCTTTT. Translating it yields CASSGNLAQMSPF.

In its sample, this clone was seen once. This chain uses TRBV7-8 with TRBJ2-3; TRBD2 agrees at 10 bases. The CDR3 sequence is 16 residues long. V lost 3 bases, J lost 3 bases, and 6 bases stayed unmatched. Per the germline V gene, CDR1 is SGHVS and CDR2 is FQNEAQ. CDR3 in amino acids: CASSFVAGGWTDTQYF. DNA of the CDR3: TGTGCCAGCAGCTTCGTAGCGGGGGGCTGGACAGATACGCAGTATTTT. Supplemented by reference TRBV7-8 and TRBJ2-3, the full variable domain reads GAGVSQSPRYKVAKRGQDVALRCDPISGHVSLFWYQQALGQGPEFLTYFQNEAQLDKSGLPSDRFFAERPEGSVSTLKIQRTQQEDSAVYLCASSFVAGGWTDTQYFGPGTRLTVL.

In its sample, this clone was seen once. The gene calls are TRBV30 and TRBJ1-5; D is undetermined. The ends were cut back, 5 bases at V and 6 bases at J, with 17 bases in the middle. The CDR3 runs 14 residues. Germline values: CDR1 GTSNPN, CDR2 SVGIG (reference sequence). The CDR3 nucleotides read TGTGCCTGGTCAAGTGGGCCGAGGAGTCAGCCCCAGCATTTT. It encodes CAWSSGPRSQPQHF. Full variable domain (missing parts from reference TRBV30 and TRBJ1-5): SQTIHQWPATLVQPVGSPLSLECTVEGTSNPNLYWYRQAAGRGLQLLFYSVGIGQISSEVPQNLSASRPQDRQFILSSKKLLLSDSGFYLCAWSSGPRSQPQHFGDGTRLSIL.

The rearrangement joins TRBV7-2 to TRBJ2-2; D may be TRBD2 (6 bases). Germline loops: CDR1 SGHTA, CDR2 FQGNSA. This CDR3 is built from 15 residues. V was trimmed by 2 bases and J by 5 bases, leaving 12 bases between them. CDR3 nucleotide sequence: TGTGCCAGCAGCTTATCGCGGGGTGGGACCGGGGAGCTGTTTTTT. Translated, it gives CASSLSRGGTGELFF. Looking up the rest from reference TRBV7-2 and TRBJ2-2 gives the full variable domain: GAGVSQSPSNKVTEKGKDVELRCDPISGHTALYWYRQSLGQGLEFLIYFQGNSAPDKSGLPSDRFSAERTGGSVSTLTIQRTQQEDSAVYLCASSLSRGGTGELFFGEGSRLTVL.

The rearrangement links TRBV7-9 to TRBJ1-1; TRBD1 is a possible D gene (5 bases). CDR1 SEHNR and CDR2 FQNEAQ come from the germline V gene (reference sequence). This CDR3 contains 15 residues. Trimming removed 7 bases from V and 4 bases from J, with 19 bases in between. The CDR3 sequence is CASNQLGGRSTEAFF. The CDR3 nucleotides are TGTGCCAGCAACCAATTGGGGGGACGGTCCACTGAAGCTTTCTTT.

The chain combines TRBV6-2 or TRBV6-3 with TRBJ1-5; D unclear. CDR1 and CDR2 (germline): MNHEY, SVGEGT. CDR3 length: 14 residues. Trimming removed 2 bases from V and 0 bases from J, with 5 bases in between. CDR3 DNA sequence: TGTGCCAGCAGTTACGCACATAGCAATCAGCCCCAGCATTTT. Encoded protein: CASSYAHSNQPQHF.

The chain links TRBV5-4 to TRBJ1-1; no clear D gene. V was clipped by 3 bases and J by 3 bases, with 9 bases between them. The CDR3 has 13 amino acids. The germline CDR1 and CDR2 sequences are SGHNT and YYREEE (reference sequence). The CDR3 protein is CASSWHGDTEAFF. CDR3 sequence (DNA): TGTGCCAGCAGCTGGCACGGGGACACTGAAGCTTTCTTT.

This rearrangement joins TRBV5-5 to TRBJ1-4; D is uncertain. Germline V lookup: CDR1 SGHKS, CDR2 YYEKEE (reference sequence). This CDR3 is 17 amino acids long. V lost 2 bases to trimming and J lost 5 bases, with 19 bases between them. The chain's CDR3 is CASSFIGRVSGNEKLFF. The CDR3 DNA reads TGTGCCAGCAGCTTTATAGGGAGGGTTAGCGGAAATGAAAAACTGTTTTTT.

Written as DNA, the CDR3 is TGTGCCAGCTCACCACAGGGGCTACTCTCTGGAAACACCATATATTTT. Residues: CASSPQGLLSGNTIYF. V is TRBV18 and J is TRBJ1-3; D is possibly TRBD1 (5 bases). Trimming cost V 1 base and J 0 bases, with 10 bases left between them. Germline CDR1 is KGHSH and CDR2 is LQKENI. The CDR3 length is 16 residues.